This T cell receptor beta chain was recorded in a study of early T cells in non-severe SARS-CoV-2 infection. As for the study in general: Sequencing targeted bulk RNA from unsorted whole blood, leaving chains unpaired.

Tagging with unique molecular identifiers was applied to individual cDNA molecules. TCRdb called the 5' RACE reads again in MiXCR, with one record for every CDR3 protein. The top ten clones hold 6.5% to 8% of a sample with 70,000 to 85,000 distinct CDR3 sequences, roughly 4.7% of them seen once. J lost 7 bases, V lost 5 bases, and 13 bases had no gene match. The CDR3 covers 17 residues. From germline, CDR1 is MNHEY and CDR2 SVGAGI. This clonotype was seen ten or more times. Sequencing was performed on whole blood, taken at baseline. This TCR was sampled from an adult who was a healthcare worker with PCR-confirmed SARS-CoV-2 infection or an uninfected control (not recorded which). The chain uses TRBV6-5 and TRBJ1-6; 8 bases are shared with TRBD1. CDR3 sequence: CASSNPQGGLLNSPLHF. In nucleotides, the CDR3 is TGTGCCAGCAGTAACCCACAGGGGGGCTTACTGAATTCACCCCTCCACTTT.